Reported below is one TCR beta chain. What it binds is not known. These data belong to a study of long-term antiretroviral therapy in people with HIV. Whole-study findings and limits: Patients on ART gained diversity, which nonetheless stayed below transplant donor controls. Among HIV repertoires, CDR3 length ranges were narrower than those of controls. Absence of data on ART adherence, viral resistance or therapy changes was noted.

Version v3.0 of the immunoSEQ assay ran at survey level. Sequencing of each sample targeted about 35,000-50,000 T-cell genomes. Libraries were prepared by immunoSEQ multiplex PCR; TCRdb keeps only in-frame clonotypes and omits some of them. The data contain 25,000 to 35,000 clones, around 97% of them singletons. From germline, CDR1 is SEHNR and CDR2 FQNEAQ (reference sequence). The germline V and J ends were trimmed by 1 base and 0 bases, with 6 bases remaining between them. CDR3 length: 14 amino acids. This rearrangement joins TRBV7-9 to TRBJ1-2; D unclear. The specimen was unsorted PBMCs, collected 6.9 years after starting antiretroviral therapy. The clonotype originates from a man aged 25-45 years with HIV. The CDR3 bases are TGTGCCAGCAGCTTAGACCCAGCTAACTATGGCTACACCTTC. Protein: CASSLDPANYGYTF.